Listed below are T cell receptor beta chains from one sample, sequenced in a study of T cell responses to AZD1222 COVID-19 vaccine. TCRdb's copy holds only in-frame clones and misses some; the assay was immunoSEQ multiplex PCR. The data show 90,000 to 130,000 clones, with 85% to 90% seen just once and roughly 3% held by the top ten. The sequencing here drew on peripheral blood, taken on day 0 of AZD1222 vaccination. The source of these receptors is an adult in good health. Both conserved end residues are part of each CDR3. D genes are given only for firm matches. Clone size is given for some rows only: seen once, a few or many times, or a class if the clone is expanded.

TGTGCCATCAGGACAGAGATCGAGATTACCGGATTCAAAAAGACTAACTATGGCTACACCTTC | CAIRTEIEITGFKKTNYGYTF | . | . | TRBJ1-2 | TRBV10-3
TGCGCCAGCAGCCCGGGGGGGGCTGGAAACACCATATATTTT | CASSPGGAGNTIYF | . | . | TRBJ1-3 | TRBV5-1
TGCGCCAGCAGCAAAACGGGGCCGCCTAATGAAAAACTGTTTTTT | CASSKTGPPNEKLFF | . | . | TRBJ1-4 | TRBV5-1
TGTGCCAGCAGCGTAGGTGGAGGGGGCTACAATGAGCAGTTCTTC | CASSVGGGGYNEQFF | . | once | TRBJ2-1 | TRBV9
TGTGCCACCAGTGATGTAGTTAGGGGAGGAGAGACCCAGTACTTC | CATSDVVRGGETQYF | . | . | TRBJ2-5 | TRBV24-1
TGTGCCAGCAGTGTGTCGCTTGGATACGAGCAGTACTTC | CASSVSLGYEQYF | . | . | TRBJ2-7 | TRBV2
TGTGCCAGCAGTCCTCGGGGGATTGGGGCCAACGTCCTGACTTTC | CASSPRGIGANVLTF | . | . | TRBJ2-6 | TRBV27
TGCAGTGCCCGGGACAGCTATGGCTACACCTTC | CSARDSYGYTF | TRBD1 | . | TRBJ1-2 | TRBV20-1
TGTGCCAGCAGCCAAGGCCCTTTATTGAAAGCTTTCTTT | CASSQGPLLKAFF | . | . | TRBJ1-1 | TRBV3-1/TRBV3-2
TGCGCCAGCAGCCCACAGGACCAAGAGACCCAGTACTTC | CASSPQDQETQYF | . | . | TRBJ2-5 | TRBV4-1
TGTGCCAGCAGCCCGGGACAGGGTTACGAGCAGTACTTC | CASSPGQGYEQYF | TRBD1 | . | TRBJ2-7 | TRBV28
TGCGCCAGCAGCCCGCGACCGGGCCAAGAGACCCAGTACTTC | CASSPRPGQETQYF | . | . | TRBJ2-5 | TRBV5-1
TGTGCCAGCAGCTTACTCGGGGGGGCCACCGGGGAGCTGTTTTTT | CASSLLGGATGELFF | TRBD2 | . | TRBJ2-2 | TRBV5-4
TGTGCCAGCAGCACAATCCTGGCCGATTACAATGAGCAGTTCTTC | CASSTILADYNEQFF | . | . | TRBJ2-1 | TRBV5-4
TGCGCCAGCAGCCAAGATCATGGCTGGGGAGAAGAGTACTTC | CASSQDHGWGEEYF | . | few | TRBJ2-7 | TRBV4-1
TGTGCCAGCTCAGGGAATAATGAGCAGTTCTTC | CASSGNNEQFF | . | . | TRBJ2-1 | TRBV6-5
TGTGCCACCAGTGCACCGGACCGAGATCAGCCCCAGCATTTT | CATSAPDRDQPQHF | . | . | TRBJ1-5 | TRBV24-1
TGTGCCAGCAGCTTGGGATTAGCGGGGGTCACGGGGGCGACCCAGTACTTC | CASSLGLAGVTGATQYF | TRBD2 | . | TRBJ2-5 | TRBV5-6
TGTGCCAGCAGAGACGGGTTTAGTAGAAATGGCTACACCTTC | CASRDGFSRNGYTF | . | . | TRBJ1-2 | TRBV4-2
TGTGCCAGCAGCGTAGGGGCGGTTAGCAATCAGCCCCAGCATTTT | CASSVGAVSNQPQHF | . | . | TRBJ1-5 | TRBV9
TGTGCCAGTAGTGGTCAGGGTGGTAGCACAGATACGCAGTATTTT | CASSGQGGSTDTQYF | . | . | TRBJ2-3 | TRBV19
TGTGCAGGTCGGGGTGCCTCCTCGGATTCACCCCTCCACTTT | CAGRGASSDSPLHF | . | once | TRBJ1-6 | TRBV19
TGTGCCAGCCTTCAGAACACCGGGGAGCTGTTTTTT | CASLQNTGELFF | . | few | TRBJ2-2 | TRBV6-5
TGTGCCAGCAGCTCCGAGGGAGGCCTGAGCTATGGCTACACCTTC | CASSSEGGLSYGYTF | . | . | TRBJ1-2 | TRBV6-5
TGTGCCGCGCAGGGGGCGCCTGGCACTGAAGCTTTCTTT | CAAQGAPGTEAFF | TRBD1 | . | TRBJ1-1 | TRBV6-5
TGCAGTGCTAGAGACCAACCTAACGCTTTCTTT | CSARDQPNAFF | . | . | TRBJ1-1 | TRBV20-1
TGTGCCAGTAGGGACAGGGCAAGCTATGGCTACACCTTC | CASRDRASYGYTF | TRBD1 | once | TRBJ1-2 | TRBV19
TGTGCCATCAGTGCAAGTACTGGGGACAGGGCTGGAGGCAATCAGCCCCAGCATTTT | CAISASTGDRAGGNQPQHF | TRBD1 | . | TRBJ1-5 | TRBV10-3
TGTGCCAGCAGTTTATTTCAGGGCCCTAGCTCCTACAATGAGCAGTTCTTC | CASSLFQGPSSYNEQFF | . | . | TRBJ2-1 | TRBV28
TGTGCCACCAGTGACGGTAGCCTTAACTATGGCTACACCTTC | CATSDGSLNYGYTF | . | . | TRBJ1-2 | TRBV24-1
TGTGCCAGCAGTGAGCGGATGGACAATTCACCCCTCCACTTT | CASSERMDNSPLHF | . | . | TRBJ1-6 | TRBV2
TGTGCCACCGGGCGGGGGGTTGAAGCTTTCTTT | CATGRGVEAFF | . | . | TRBJ1-1 | TRBV10-3
TGTGCCAGTAGGCTGGGGGGGAGCTCCTACAATGAGCAGTTCTTC | CASRLGGSSYNEQFF | TRBD2 | . | TRBJ2-1 | TRBV19
TGTGCCTGGAGTGTTGCGGGGGGGTTCGCAGATACGCAGTATTTT | CAWSVAGGFADTQYF | TRBD2 | . | TRBJ2-3 | TRBV30
TGTGCCAGCAGTTACAGTCCGGGACGGAGCACAGATACGCAGTATTTT | CASSYSPGRSTDTQYF | . | . | TRBJ2-3 | TRBV6-5
TGCGCCAGTAATAGGGGGGGCGCTATAAGGGTGGGAAACACCATATATTTT | CASNRGGAIRVGNTIYF | . | . | TRBJ1-3 | TRBV5-1
TGTGCCAGCAGCCGACTAGCGGGGGCGGTCGGGGAGCTGTTTTTT | CASSRLAGAVGELFF | TRBD2 | . | TRBJ2-2 | TRBV7-3
TGCGCCAGCTCGAACCCGGGACTAGCGGGGGCTAGAAGTGATGAGCAGTTCTTC | CASSNPGLAGARSDEQFF | TRBD2 | . | TRBJ2-1 | TRBV4-1
TGCGCCAGCAGCTTGGCCGGCCGGACCGGGGACATTCAGTACTTC | CASSLAGRTGDIQYF | . | . | TRBJ2-4 | TRBV5-1
TGTGCCAGCAGTGGGACAGGGGAAGGCACAGATACGCAGTATTTT | CASSGTGEGTDTQYF | TRBD1 | . | TRBJ2-3 | TRBV6-4
TGCAGTGCTACCCGATACAATGAGCAGTTCTTC | CSATRYNEQFF | . | . | TRBJ2-1 | TRBV20-1
TGTGCCAGCAGCCCCGGCCGCCTAGAGACCCAGTACTTC | CASSPGRLETQYF | . | . | TRBJ2-5 | TRBV7-3
TGTGCCAGCAGGAGGACAGGGGGAGGAGATCAGCCCCAGCATTTT | CASRRTGGGDQPQHF | TRBD1 | . | TRBJ1-5 | TRBV27
TGTGCCAGCAGCCGGGACAGGGCCAGCACGGGGACCCAGTACTTC | CASSRDRASTGTQYF | TRBD1 | . | TRBJ2-5 | TRBV3-1/TRBV3-2
TGTGCCAGCTCACCTTCGTCGGACAGCCTCAACAATGAGCAGTTCTTC | CASSPSSDSLNNEQFF | . | . | TRBJ2-1 | TRBV18
TGTGCCAGCAGCTTAGCGGGACCCCGGGACGGGGGTATGTACTTC | CASSLAGPRDGGMYF | . | once | TRBJ2-7 | TRBV7-2
TGTGCCAGCAGCGTAGGGGCAGATGCCAATCAGCCCCAGCATTTT | CASSVGADANQPQHF | . | . | TRBJ1-5 | TRBV9
TGTGCCAGCAGCCCTGGGTGGGGTAGAGGGGGATCCGGGGCCAACGTCCTGACTTTC | CASSPGWGRGGSGANVLTF | . | . | TRBJ2-6 | TRBV11-2
TGTGCCAGCAGTGAAGCTTATCGGGGGGGATATGAAAAACTGTTTTTT | CASSEAYRGGYEKLFF | . | . | TRBJ1-4 | TRBV6-1
TGTGCCAGCAGCTTAGAGGCAGGGGCGTGGGAGCAGTACTTC | CASSLEAGAWEQYF | . | . | TRBJ2-7 | TRBV11-3
TGCGCCAGCAGCCAAGCCCGGGACGGGGCGGACGGAGCCTACGAGCAGTACTTC | CASSQARDGADGAYEQYF | . | . | TRBJ2-7 | TRBV4-1